These 6 T cell receptor beta chains came from one sample sequenced in a study of T cells of healthy individuals. TCRdb reanalysed the 5' RACE reads using MiXCR and keeps one entry per CDR3 protein. This table holds 85,000 to 100,000 distinct CDR3 sequences, 15% to 20% found once. The receptors derive from a human donor in good health.

The V and J genes are TRBV6-2 or TRBV6-3 and TRBJ2-1; no clear D gene. This CDR3 contains 15 residues. Germline CDR1 MNHEY, CDR2 SVGEGT. V gave up 4 bases and J gave up 6 bases, with 16 bases separating them. The CDR3 DNA is TGTGCCAGCAGTTTTACAAGGACCACCTTCAATGAGCAGTTCTTC. It yields the protein CASSFTRTTFNEQFF.

This clonotype was observed many times. The rearrangement uses TRBV7-9 and TRBJ2-1; D not resolved. The CDR3 loop spans 16 amino acids. V was clipped by 5 bases and J by 8 bases, with 22 bases between them. Germline V gene data show CDR1 as SEHNR and CDR2 as FQNEAQ (reference sequence). The CDR3 bases are TGTGCCAGCAGCCCTCGGACCGGAGTAATAGTCGATGAGCAGTTCTTC. It yields the protein CASSPRTGVIVDEQFF.

This clonotype was recorded many times. The chain has TRBV20-1 and TRBJ2-5; no clear D. V lost 3 bases, J lost 5 bases, and 10 bases lay in between. The germline V gene encodes CDR1 DFQATT and CDR2 SNEGSKA (reference sequence). The CDR3 sequence is 12 residues long. The CDR3: CSARGFTETQYF. The CDR3 DNA is TGCAGTGCTAGGGGCTTTACGGAGACCCAGTACTTC.

This clonotype was picked up many times. The chain uses TRBV7-3 and TRBJ1-6; TRBD1 might be the D (5 bases). V was shortened by 0 bases and J by 10 bases, with 13 bases between the two germline ends. Germline V gene sequence: CDR1 SGHTA, CDR2 FQGTGA. The CDR3 is 15 amino acids. The CDR3 sequence: CASSLTARAGSPLHF. The CDR3 nucleotides read TGTGCCAGCAGCTTAACGGCCAGGGCTGGATCACCCCTCCACTTT.

This clonotype was seen a few times. V is TRBV6-5 and J is TRBJ2-2; 7 nucleotides line up with TRBD2. Unmatched junction bases numbered 6, after V lost 6 bases and J lost 8 bases. The V gene's germline CDR1 is MNHEY and CDR2 SVGAGI. This CDR3 is 13 amino acids long. The CDR3 region is CASRAGIIGELFF. The CDR3 DNA sequence: TGTGCCAGCAGAGCGGGGATTATAGGGGAGCTGTTTTTT.

The rearrangement uses TRBV3-1 and TRBJ2-5, with D possibly being TRBD2 (5 bases). The V and J ends lost 3 bases and 7 bases respectively, with 21 bases between them. CDR1 and CDR2 (germline): LGHDT, YNNKEL (reference sequence). The length of the CDR3 is 16 residues. The CDR3 sequence: CASSHASSRPKATQYF. CDR3 coding DNA: TGTGCCAGCAGCCATGCCTCTAGCAGACCCAAGGCGACCCAGTACTTC.